This T cell receptor beta chain was recorded in a study of shared clonotypes between healthy human individuals. With respect to this clone: Its cognate antigen is unknown.

Produced via immunoSEQ multiplex PCR; TCRdb's table is partial and in-frame only. The sample consists of around 510,000 clones, roughly 72% of them appearing once. Study outcomes and limitations: Blood was the sole source, and tissue repertoires probably differ.

The sequencing sample was made of PBMCs. This TCR derives from a middle-aged woman in good health. Some clones in this sample may be carry-over from other donors' samples.

The chain's CDR3 is CASSPTGGSNQPQHF. CDR3 DNA: TGTGCCAGCAGTCCGACGGGAGGCAGCAATCAGCCCCAGCATTTT. The gene calls are TRBV28 and TRBJ1-5; no firm D call. There are 15 residues in the CDR3. In germline, CDR1 is MDHEN, CDR2 SYDVKM. The V end lost 5 bases, the J end lost 1 base, and 12 bases lay between the germline ends.